One sample yielded the 15 T cell receptor beta chains listed below, sequenced in a study of T cells in Graves' hyperthyroidism and ophthalmopathy. RNA transcripts served as the template for amplifying TCR beta CDR3 regions. A set of HTBI primers served as the primers for a first-round RT-PCR of the TCR CDR3. One entry per CDR3 protein, called by TCRdb with MiXCR from the multiplex PCR reads. Of roughly 520,000 distinct CDR3 sequences detected, around 22% appear once; the ten largest clones hold approximately 10%. The sequencing sample was made of blood. These receptors originate from a woman under 40 with Graves' ophthalmopathy.

With respect to this clonotype: A clone one base away is much larger, so this may be a read error. No conserved phenylalanine or tryptophan is present at the end of the CDR3, so a read error is the likely explanation. V gene TRBV28 combines with J gene TRBJ1-1, with D hard to call. The germline V gene encodes CDR1 MDHEN and CDR2 SYDVKM. The CDR3 consists of 17 residues. Trimming cost V 0 bases and J 0 bases, with 14 bases left between them. The CDR3 nucleotides read TGTGCCAGCAGTTTATGGTGGGTGGCAGAGATGAACACTGAAGCTTTCTAT. It is translated as CASSLWWVAEMNTEAFY.

V and J are TRBV29-1 and TRBJ2-7; D gene ambiguous. The CDR3 has 13 residues. V shed 4 bases and J shed 3 bases, with 13 bases lying between them. Germline assignment: CDR1 SQVTM and CDR2 ANQGSEA. The CDR3 DNA is TGCAGCGTTGCTTTGCGACATAGCTACGAGCAGTACTTC. Its protein is CSVALRHSYEQYF.

This clonotype was seen at least ten times. The chain combines TRBV6-5 with TRBJ2-6; 7 positions agree with TRBD2. The length of the CDR3 is 17 residues. V trimming: 4 bases; J trimming: 1 base; junction bases outside the gene matches: 7. CDR1 is MNHEY and CDR2 is SVGAGI in the germline V gene. This CDR3 reads CASSFGGGLSGANVLTF. CDR3 nucleotides: TGTGCCAGCAGTTTTGGGGGGGGGTTATCTGGGGCCAACGTCCTGACTTTC.

This clonotype was counted at least ten times. This rearrangement joins TRBV20-1 to TRBJ2-7; D possibly corresponds to TRBD1 (6 bases). V was cut by 6 bases and J by 3 bases, with 12 bases left in between. CDR1 is DFQATT and CDR2 is SNEGSKA in the germline V gene (reference sequence). The CDR3 covers 12 residues. The DNA of the CDR3 is TGCAGTGCCAGCGCGGACAGCTACGAGCAGTACTTC. Translation gives CSASADSYEQYF.

This chain joins TRBV19 and TRBJ2-7, with 8 bases lining up with TRBD2. This CDR3 has 14 residues. V lost 5 bases to trimming and J lost 5 bases; unmatched junction nucleotides: 8. Germline CDR1 LNHDA, CDR2 SQIVND (reference sequence). The chain's CDR3 is CASSSSGRNHEQYF. Here the CDR3 DNA reads TGTGCCAGTAGTTCAAGCGGGAGAAACCACGAGCAGTACTTC.

This clonotype was detected many times. The chain carries TRBV14 and TRBJ1-1; 7 positions match TRBD1. V shed 8 bases and J 11 bases; nucleotides not matched to a gene: 8. Germline V gives CDR1 SGHDN, CDR2 FVKESK. CDR3 length equals 11 residues. The CDR3 coding sequence is TGTGCCAGCGGACGGGACAGTCGGGCTTTCTTT. As protein: CASGRDSRAFF.

The table lists this clonotype with a few counts. The chain uses TRBV6-5 and TRBJ2-4, with TRBD1 identical over 8 bases. J was trimmed by 7 bases and V by 8 bases; bases with no gene match: 7. CDR1 MNHEY and CDR2 SVGAGI come from the germline V gene. This CDR3 is built from 13 residues. Here the CDR3 reads CASGQGLENIQYF. The CDR3 region has the DNA TGTGCCAGCGGACAGGGATTGGAGAACATTCAGTACTTC.

The chain recombines TRBV10-3 with TRBJ2-2; TRBD1 aligns across 7 bases. The V segment lost 7 bases and the J segment 0 bases; nucleotides outside the gene matches: 8. The CDR3 totals 16 residues. The germline CDR1 and CDR2 sequences are ENHRY and SYGVKD. The CDR3: CAITPSQGANTGELFF. CDR3 bases: TGTGCCATCACCCCTTCCCAGGGGGCGAACACCGGGGAGCTGTTTTTT.

The chain uses TRBV18 and TRBJ1-1; 9 bases agree with TRBD1. The CDR3 loop spans 15 amino acids. The V gene end was trimmed by 4 bases and the J gene end by 1 base; junction bases not matched to a gene: 4. Germline V gene data show CDR1 as KGHSH and CDR2 as LQKENI. The CDR3 nucleotides are TGTGCCAGCTCACGAGGACAGGGGAGGAACACTGAAGCTTTCTTT. This codes for CASSRGQGRNTEAFF.

This chain connects TRBV12-5 to TRBJ2-5; TRBD1 is a possible D gene (5 bases). Germline V lookup: CDR1 LGHNT, CDR2 FRNRAP. This CDR3 is 15 amino acids long. V was trimmed by 4 bases and J by 3 bases, leaving 15 bases between them. The DNA of the CDR3 is TGTGCTAGTGGTTCATCTACGAGCAGGGAAGAGACCCAGTACTTC. This translates into CASGSSTSREETQYF.

Turning to this clonotype: An end of the junction differs from the germline gene, which may be a read error. This CDR3 reads CASSLGGTYDQYF. In DNA, the CDR3 is TGCGCCAGCAGCTTGGGCGGGACCTACGATCAGTACTTC. The chain has TRBV5-1 and TRBJ2-7, with a weak D call TRBD2 (6 bases). The CDR3 extends over 13 amino acids. Germline V lookup: CDR1 SGHRS, CDR2 YFSETQ. Filled out from reference TRBV5-1 and TRBJ2-7, the complete variable domain reads KAGVTQTPRYLIKTRGQQVTLSCSPISGHRSVSWYQQTPGQGLQFLFEYFSETQRNKGNFPGRFSGRQFSNSRSEMNVSTLELGDSALYLCASSLGGTYDQYFGPGTRLTVT.

V is TRBV3-1 and J is TRBJ1-1; D is perhaps TRBD1 (5 bases). This CDR3 has 12 amino acids. V lost 4 bases and J 11 bases, leaving 14 bases between the germline ends. The V gene's germline CDR1 is LGHDT and CDR2 YNNKEL (reference sequence). The CDR3 loop reads CASSRRRDGAFF. For the CDR3, the DNA is TGTGCCAGCAGCCGCCGCAGGGACGGGGCTTTCTTT.

This clonotype was seen only a few times. V usage is TRBV4-1 and J usage is TRBJ2-2, with TRBD1 matching 7 bases. V shed 4 bases and J 6 bases; nucleotides not matched to a gene: 5. Germline lookup yields CDR1 MGHRA and CDR2 YSYEKL. The length of the CDR3 is 14 residues. The CDR3, as DNA: TGCGCCAGCAGCCCCCGACAGGGCCCCGGGGAGCTGTTTTTT. It yields the protein CASSPRQGPGELFF.

In its sample, this clonotype was seen many times. DNA for the CDR3: TGCAGTGCTAGTCTGGCAGCTAGCAATCAGCCCCAGCATTTT. Its translation is CSASLAASNQPQHF. This chain joins TRBV20-1 and TRBJ1-5; no clear D gene. Trimming shortened V by 3 bases and J by 0 bases, and 9 bases separated the two germline ends. CDR3 length: 14 amino acids. CDR1 DFQATT and CDR2 SNEGSKA come from the germline V gene (reference sequence).

In its sample, this clonotype was seen many times. The V and J genes are TRBV24-1 and TRBJ2-5; TRBD1 agrees at 9 bases. The CDR3 has 15 residues. The V gene end was trimmed by 3 bases and the J gene end by 1 base; junction bases not matched to a gene: 2. The germline V gene has CDR1 KGHDR and CDR2 SFDVKD. CDR3 in DNA: TGTGCCACCAGTGATCCGACAGGGGGCCAAGAGACCCAGTACTTC. Amino acids: CATSDPTGGQETQYF.